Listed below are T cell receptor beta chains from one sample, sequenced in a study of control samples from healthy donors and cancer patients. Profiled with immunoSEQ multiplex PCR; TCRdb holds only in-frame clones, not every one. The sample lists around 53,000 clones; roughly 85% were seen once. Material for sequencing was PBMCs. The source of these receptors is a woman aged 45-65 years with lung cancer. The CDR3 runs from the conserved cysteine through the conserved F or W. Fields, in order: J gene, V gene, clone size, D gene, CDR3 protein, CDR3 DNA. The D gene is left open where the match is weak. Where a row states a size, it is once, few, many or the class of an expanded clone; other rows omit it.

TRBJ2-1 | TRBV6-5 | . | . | CASSYSGASYNEQFF | TGTGCCAGCAGTTACTCTGGGGCCTCCTACAATGAGCAGTTCTTC
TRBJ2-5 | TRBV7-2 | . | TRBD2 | CASSRGVLETQYF | TGTGCCAGCAGCCGGGGGGTACTAGAGACCCAGTACTTC
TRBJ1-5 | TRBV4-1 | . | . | CASSQAKDQPQHF | TGCGCCAGCAGCCAAGCGAAGGATCAGCCCCAGCATTTT
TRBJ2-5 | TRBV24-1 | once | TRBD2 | CATSDTVPGLKETQYF | TGTGCCACCAGTGATACGGTCCCGGGACTAAAAGAGACCCAGTACTTC
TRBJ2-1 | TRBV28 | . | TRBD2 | CASSPNSGGLYNEQFF | TGTGCCAGCAGTCCAAACAGCGGGGGGTTGTACAATGAGCAGTTCTTC
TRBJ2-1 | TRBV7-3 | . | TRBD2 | CASSSGLVDEQFF | TGTGCCAGCAGCTCGGGACTAGTCGATGAGCAGTTCTTC
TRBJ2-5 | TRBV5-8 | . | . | CASSYPGRNGETQYF | TGTGCCAGCAGCTACCCCGGACGAAATGGGGAGACCCAGTACTTC
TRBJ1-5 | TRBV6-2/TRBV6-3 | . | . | CASSYRSRNQPQHF | TGTGCCAGCAGTTACCGATCACGCAATCAGCCCCAGCATTTT
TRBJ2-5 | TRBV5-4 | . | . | CASSWGADKEHQETQYF | TGTGCCAGCAGCTGGGGGGCGGACAAGGAACACCAAGAGACCCAGTACTTC
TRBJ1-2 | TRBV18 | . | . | CASSPRGSADYGYTF | TGTGCCAGCTCACCGAGGGGGTCCGCCGACTATGGCTACACCTTC
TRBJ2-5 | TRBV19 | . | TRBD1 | CASSIPGGYQETQYF | TGTGCCAGTAGTATTCCAGGGGGCTACCAAGAGACCCAGTACTTC
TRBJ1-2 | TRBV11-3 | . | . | CASSIATRGYTF | TGTGCCAGCAGCATAGCAACTCGTGGCTACACCTTC
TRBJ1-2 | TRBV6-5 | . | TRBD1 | CASPTGTGDLGTF | TGTGCCAGTCCGACCGGGACAGGGGACCTCGGCACCTTC
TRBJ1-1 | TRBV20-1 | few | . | CSARRQDEAFF | TGCAGTGCTAGACGCCAGGATGAAGCTTTCTTT
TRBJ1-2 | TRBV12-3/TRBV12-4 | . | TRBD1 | CASSDRVYGYTF | TGTGCCAGCAGTGACAGGGTCTATGGCTACACCTTC
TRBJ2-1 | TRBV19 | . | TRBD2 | CASSYSGGASEQFF | TGTGCCAGTAGCTATAGCGGGGGGGCTTCTGAGCAGTTCTTC
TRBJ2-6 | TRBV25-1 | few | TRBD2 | CASSPTSGGAFGANVLTF | TGTGCCAGCAGCCCGACTAGCGGGGGGGCTTTTGGGGCCAACGTCCTGACTTTC
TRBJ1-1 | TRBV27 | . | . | CASSFGGGNTEAFF | TGTGCCAGCAGTTTTGGGGGGGGGAACACTGAAGCTTTCTTT
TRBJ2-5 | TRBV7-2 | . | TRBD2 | CASSRRGAAGGQETQYF | TGTGCCAGCAGCCGTCGAGGGGCGGCGGGGGGCCAAGAGACCCAGTACTTC
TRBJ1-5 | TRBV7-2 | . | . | CASSFIGNNQPQHF | TGTGCCAGCAGCTTCATTGGGAACAATCAGCCCCAGCATTTT
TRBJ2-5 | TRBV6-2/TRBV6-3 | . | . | CASSYGRLETQYF | TGTGCCAGCAGTTATGGGAGATTAGAGACCCAGTACTTC
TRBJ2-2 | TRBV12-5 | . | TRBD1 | CASGRTGGTGELFF | TGTGCTAGTGGTCGGACAGGGGGAACCGGGGAGCTGTTTTTT
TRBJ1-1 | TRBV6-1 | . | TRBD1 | CAGRDRADTEAFF | TGTGCCGGAAGAGACAGGGCGGACACTGAAGCTTTCTTT
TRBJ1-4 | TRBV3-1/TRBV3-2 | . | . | CASSQAAGTLNEKLFF | TGTGCCAGCAGCCAAGCAGCCGGTACTCTTAATGAAAAACTGTTTTTT
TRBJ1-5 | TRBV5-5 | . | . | CASSLIGGPNQPQHF | TGTGCCAGCAGCCTAATTGGGGGTCCCAATCAGCCCCAGCATTTT
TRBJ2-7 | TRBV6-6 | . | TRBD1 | CASISRDRDHEQYF | TGTGCCAGCATAAGCCGGGACAGGGACCACGAGCAGTACTTC
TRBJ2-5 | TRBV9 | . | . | CASSVAAGYQETQYF | TGTGCCAGCAGCGTAGCGGCAGGATACCAAGAGACCCAGTACTTC
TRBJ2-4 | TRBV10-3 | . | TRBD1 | CAISPGTGGTNIQYF | TGTGCCATCAGTCCCGGGACAGGGGGCACAAACATTCAGTACTTC
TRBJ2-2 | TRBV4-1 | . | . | CASSQDFSANTGELFF | TGCGCCAGCAGCCAAGATTTTTCAGCGAACACCGGGGAGCTGTTTTTT
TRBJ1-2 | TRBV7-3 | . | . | CASSSATGNYGYTF | TGTGCCAGCAGCTCCGCCACAGGGAACTATGGCTACACCTTC
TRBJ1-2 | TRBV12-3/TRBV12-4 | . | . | CASSPDRYGYTF | TGTGCCAGCAGCCCGGACCGCTATGGCTACACCTTC
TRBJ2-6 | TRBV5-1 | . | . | CASSLGGTGANVLTF | TGCGCCAGCAGCTTGGGTGGGACTGGGGCCAACGTCCTGACTTTC
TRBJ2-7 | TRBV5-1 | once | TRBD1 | CASSLRDSTYEQYF | TGCGCCAGCAGCTTGCGGGACAGTACCTACGAGCAGTACTTC
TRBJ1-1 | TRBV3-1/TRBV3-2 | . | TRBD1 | CASSRGRSEAFF | TGTGCCAGCAGCAGGGGGCGGTCTGAAGCTTTCTTT
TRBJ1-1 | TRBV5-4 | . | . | CASSWGDTEAFF | TGTGCCAGCAGCTGGGGTGACACTGAAGCTTTCTTT
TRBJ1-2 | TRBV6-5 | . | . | CATGPGGYTF | TGTGCCACCGGGCCGGGGGGCTACACCTTC
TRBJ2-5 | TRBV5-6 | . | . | CASSLDETEETQYF | TGTGCCAGCAGCTTGGATGAGACAGAAGAGACCCAGTACTTC
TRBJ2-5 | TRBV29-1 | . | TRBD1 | CSVGGQGEVETQYF | TGCAGCGTGGGGGGACAGGGGGAAGTAGAGACCCAGTACTTC
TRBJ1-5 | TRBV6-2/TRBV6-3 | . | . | CASSYSSQNQPQHF | TGTGCCAGCAGTTACTCCTCTCAGAATCAGCCCCAGCATTTT
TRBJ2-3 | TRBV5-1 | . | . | CASSLMGAEDTQYF | TGCGCCAGCAGCTTAATGGGGGCGGAAGATACGCAGTATTTT
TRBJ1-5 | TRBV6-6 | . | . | CASSYSSQGQPQHF | TGTGCCAGCAGTTACTCAAGTCAGGGCCAGCCCCAGCATTTT
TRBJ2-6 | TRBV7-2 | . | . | CASSFPRRVTGANVLTF | TGTGCCAGCAGCTTCCCTCGCAGGGTCACAGGGGCCAACGTCCTGACTTTC
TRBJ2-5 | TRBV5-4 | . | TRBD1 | CASSPTGGAWQETQYF | TGTGCCAGCAGCCCGACAGGGGGCGCGTGGCAAGAGACCCAGTACTTC
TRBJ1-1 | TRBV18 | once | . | CASSPKMTGQGGEAFF | TGTGCCAGCTCACCCAAGATGACCGGCCAAGGTGGTGAAGCTTTCTTT
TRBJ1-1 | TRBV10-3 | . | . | CAISESRWVNTEAFF | TGTGCCATCAGTGAGTCGCGTTGGGTGAACACTGAAGCTTTCTTT
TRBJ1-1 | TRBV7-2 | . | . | CASSPGGGVANTEAFF | TGTGCCAGCAGCCCCGGGGGAGGTGTGGCGAACACTGAAGCTTTCTTT
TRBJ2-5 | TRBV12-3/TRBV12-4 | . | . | CASRGVEETQYF | TGTGCCAGCCGGGGAGTCGAAGAGACCCAGTACTTC
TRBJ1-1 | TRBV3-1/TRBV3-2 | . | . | CASSQDFTGKEAFF | TGTGCCAGCAGCCAAGATTTTACAGGGAAAGAAGCTTTCTTT
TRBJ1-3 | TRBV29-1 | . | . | CSGRSSGNTIYF | TGCAGCGGCAGGAGCTCTGGAAACACCATATATTTT
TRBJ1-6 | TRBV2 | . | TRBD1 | CASSPDRDNSPLHF | TGTGCCAGCAGTCCTGACAGGGATAATTCACCCCTCCACTTT
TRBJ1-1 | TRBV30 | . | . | CAWKPANTEAFF | TGTGCCTGGAAGCCAGCGAACACTGAAGCTTTCTTT
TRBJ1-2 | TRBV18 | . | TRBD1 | CASSPVPPGQRTFNYGYTF | TGTGCCAGCTCACCAGTTCCCCCGGGACAGAGGACATTTAACTATGGCTACACCTTC
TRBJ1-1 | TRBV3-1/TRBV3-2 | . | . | CASSQPIGLGVTEAFF | TGTGCCAGCAGCCAGCCGATAGGGTTAGGTGTCACTGAAGCTTTCTTT
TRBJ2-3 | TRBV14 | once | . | CASRSGLRSTDTQYF | TGTGCCAGTCGCTCCGGGCTCAGGAGCACAGATACGCAGTATTTT
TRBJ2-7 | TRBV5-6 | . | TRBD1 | CASSLTGANEQYF | TGTGCCAGCAGCTTGACAGGGGCCAACGAGCAGTACTTC
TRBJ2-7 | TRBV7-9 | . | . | CASSSSGVSYEQYF | TGTGCCAGCAGCTCTTCAGGGGTGAGCTACGAGCAGTACTTC
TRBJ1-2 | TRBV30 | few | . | CAWAGGYGYTF | TGTGCCTGGGCCGGGGGTTATGGCTACACCTTC
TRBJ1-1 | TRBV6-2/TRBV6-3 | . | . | CASSLVFANTEAFF | TGTGCCAGCAGTCTGGTCTTTGCGAACACTGAAGCTTTCTTT